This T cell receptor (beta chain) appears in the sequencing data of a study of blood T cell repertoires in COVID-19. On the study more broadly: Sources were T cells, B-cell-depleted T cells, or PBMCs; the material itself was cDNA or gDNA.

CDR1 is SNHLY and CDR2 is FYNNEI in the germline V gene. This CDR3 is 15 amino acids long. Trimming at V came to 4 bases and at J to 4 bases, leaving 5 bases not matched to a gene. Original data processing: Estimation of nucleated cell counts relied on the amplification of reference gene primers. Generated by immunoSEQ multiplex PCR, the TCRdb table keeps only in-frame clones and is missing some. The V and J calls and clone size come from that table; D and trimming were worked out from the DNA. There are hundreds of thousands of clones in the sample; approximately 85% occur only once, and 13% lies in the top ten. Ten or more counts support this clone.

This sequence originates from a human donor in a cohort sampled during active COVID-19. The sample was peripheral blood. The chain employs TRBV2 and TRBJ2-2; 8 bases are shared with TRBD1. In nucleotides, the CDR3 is TGTGCCAGCAGTGGACAGGGGAGTTCCACCGGGGAGCTGTTTTTT. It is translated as CASSGQGSSTGELFF.